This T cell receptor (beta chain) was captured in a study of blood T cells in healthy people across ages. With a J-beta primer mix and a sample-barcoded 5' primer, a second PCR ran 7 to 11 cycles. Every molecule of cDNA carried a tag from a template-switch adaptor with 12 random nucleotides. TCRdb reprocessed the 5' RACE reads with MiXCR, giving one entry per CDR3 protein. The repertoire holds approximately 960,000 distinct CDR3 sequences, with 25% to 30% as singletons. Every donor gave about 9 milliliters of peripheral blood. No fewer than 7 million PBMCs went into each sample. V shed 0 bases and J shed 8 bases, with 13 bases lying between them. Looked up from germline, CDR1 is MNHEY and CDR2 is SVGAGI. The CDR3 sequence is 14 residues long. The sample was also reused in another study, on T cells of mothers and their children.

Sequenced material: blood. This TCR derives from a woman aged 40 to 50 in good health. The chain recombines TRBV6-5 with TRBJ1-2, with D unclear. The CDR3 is CASSYSSQMRGYTF. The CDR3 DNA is TGTGCCAGCAGTTACTCGAGCCAAATGAGGGGCTACACCTTC.